Each of the 28 T cell receptor beta chains below was sequenced from the same sample in a study of regulatory T cells in long-lasting Graves disease. Time point defined: persistent/refractory GD, antithyroid drugs over 5 years with positive TRAb. PBMC RNA served as the TCR library source. With iRepertoire HTBI primers and Arm-PCR of CDR3 regions, TCR beta libraries were built. One entry per CDR3 protein, called by TCRdb with MiXCR from the multiplex PCR reads. Of about 460,000 distinct CDR3 sequences listed, roughly 22% are singletons. Material: peripheral blood mononuclear cells (PBMCs), obtained when the disease was refractory, from a patient treated with antithyroid drugs. The receptor set was obtained from a female donor with Graves disease.

Ten or more counts support this clonotype. The CDR3 here is CASKSSTDTQYF. The DNA for the CDR3 is TGTGCCAGCAAGAGTAGCACAGATACGCAGTATTTT. This chain connects TRBV2 to TRBJ2-3; D uncertain. V was clipped by 7 bases and J by 0 bases, with 5 bases between them. The CDR3 is 12 amino acids. CDR1 and CDR2 (germline): SNHLY, FYNNEI.

Ten or more counts support this clonotype. The J gene is TRBJ1-1, the V gene TRBV24-1, with 9 bases fitting TRBD1. CDR1 and CDR2 (germline): KGHDR, SFDVKD. Unmatched junction bases numbered 9, after V lost 7 bases and J lost 4 bases. The CDR3 totals 15 residues. CDR3 nucleotides: TGTGCCACCAGGGGACAGGGCGCGTCCGGCACTGAAGCTTTCTTT. Encoded protein: CATRGQGASGTEAFF.

This clonotype was seen more than once but under ten times. Germline and junction disagree at one end, which may indicate a read error. This sequence joins TRBV6-1 and TRBJ2-6, with D unclear. The germline V gene has CDR1 MNHNS and CDR2 SASEGT. CDR3 size: 16 residues. The CDR3 loop reads CASSLTARSRANVLTF. The CDR3 nucleotides read TGTGCCAGCAGTCTCACCGCCCGCTCTAGGGCCAACGTCCTGACTTTC.

As DNA, the CDR3 is TGTGCCAGCAGCCAAACAGGGTGGGAAAAACTGTTTTTT. It is translated as CASSQTGWEKLFF. The chain joins TRBV3-1 to TRBJ1-4; tentative D call: TRBD1 (6 bases). The germline V and J ends were trimmed by 2 bases and 8 bases, with 9 bases remaining between them. The CDR3 covers 13 residues. CDR1 is LGHDT, CDR2 YNNKEL, per germline (reference sequence).

This clonotype has at least ten counts. J is TRBJ1-2 and V is TRBV7-2; D call uncertain. The CDR3 sequence is 13 residues long. CDR1 and CDR2 from the germline V gene are SGHTA and FQGNSA. Trimming shortened V by 5 bases and J by 13 bases, and 20 bases separated the two germline ends. The CDR3 spells CASSPIGGRLVTF. CDR3 nucleotide sequence: TGTGCCAGCAGCCCGATCGGTGGTAGGCTGGTCACCTTC.

Turning to this clonotype: The CDR3 end shows no conserved phenylalanine or tryptophan, and so a read error is likely. The chain is built from TRBV7-9 and TRBJ1-1; no clear D. Germline loops: CDR1 SEHNR, CDR2 FQNEAQ (reference sequence). Deletions cut 4 bases from V and 0 bases from J, with 18 bases between. This CDR3 comprises 17 residues. The chain's CDR3 is CASSSLSSIIMNTEAFS. The CDR3 coding sequence is TGTGCCAGCAGCTCTTTAAGTAGCATCATCATGAACACTGAAGCTTTCTCT.

This clonotype was picked up many times. The chain carries TRBV28 and TRBJ2-7; no reliable D call. Trimming shortened V by 7 bases and J by 6 bases, and 22 bases separated the two germline ends. The CDR3 contains 15 residues. The germline V gene has CDR1 MDHEN and CDR2 SYDVKM. CDR3 nucleotides: TGTGCCAGCAAAAACGAATTCCAGGTACTGCCCGAGCAGTACTTC. It yields the protein CASKNEFQVLPEQYF.

This clonotype was recorded many times. The V call is TRBV28, the J call TRBJ1-5; TRBD1 matches 9 bases. V trimming: 4 bases; J trimming: 7 bases; junction bases outside the gene matches: 5. The CDR3 has 14 residues. Germline V gene lookup returns CDR1 MDHEN and CDR2 SYDVKM. CDR3 loop: CASSSGTGHQPQHF. CDR3 in DNA: TGTGCCAGCAGTTCCGGGACAGGGCACCAGCCCCAGCATTTT.

This clonotype occurred a few times. V usage is TRBV12-3 or TRBV12-4 and J usage is TRBJ2-2, with TRBD2 as a possible D gene (6 bases). CDR3 size: 16 residues. The V and J ends lost 4 bases and 4 bases respectively, with 16 bases between them. The CDR3 protein is CASSSARLVPTGELFF. The CDR3 region has the DNA TGTGCCAGCAGTTCGGCCCGACTAGTCCCCACCGGGGAGCTGTTTTTT.

This chain links TRBV7-9 with TRBJ1-1; weak D call: TRBD1 (6 bases). Trimming shortened V by 2 bases and J by 1 base, and 14 bases separated the two germline ends. Germline loops: CDR1 SEHNR, CDR2 FQNEAQ (reference sequence). This CDR3 has 16 residues. In DNA, the CDR3 is TGTGCCAGCAGCTTAACCGGACAGCTTGGGAACACTGAAGCTTTCTTT. Amino acid sequence: CASSLTGQLGNTEAFF. Filled out from reference TRBV7-9 and TRBJ1-1, the complete variable domain reads DTGVSQNPRHKITKRGQNVTFRCDPISEHNRLYWYRQTLGQGPEFLTYFQNEAQLEKSRLLSDRFSAERPKGSFSTLEIQRTEQGDSAMYLCASSLTGQLGNTEAFFGQGTRLTVV.

The chain recombines TRBV3-1 with TRBJ2-3, with 12 bases matching TRBD2. Trimming took 2 bases from V and 2 from J; bases not matched to a gene: 2. There are 16 residues in the CDR3. Germline V gene lookup returns CDR1 LGHDT and CDR2 YNNKEL (reference sequence). The CDR3 DNA reads as TGTGCCAGCAGCCAAAGGACTAGCGGGGCCACAGATACGCAGTATTTT. Translation gives CASSQRTSGATDTQYF.

This rearrangement joins TRBV28 to TRBJ1-3; unclear D gene. V was trimmed by 1 base and J by 0 bases, leaving 10 bases between them. The V gene's germline CDR1 is MDHEN and CDR2 SYDVKM. This CDR3 is 16 amino acids long. The CDR3 sequence is CASSLSQSLSGNTIYF. In DNA form, the CDR3 reads TGTGCCAGCAGTTTATCCCAGAGCCTCTCTGGAAACACCATATATTTT.

This clonotype showed up many times. This chain links TRBV7-3 with TRBJ1-6, with 12 bases identical to TRBD1. Germline V gene data show CDR1 as SGHTA and CDR2 as FQGTGA. This CDR3 comprises 14 residues. V lost 5 bases to trimming and J lost 10 bases; unmatched junction nucleotides: 3. The CDR3 reads CASSPGQGASPLHF. Here the CDR3 DNA reads TGTGCCAGCAGCCCGGGACAGGGGGCGTCACCCCTCCACTTT.

This clonotype was picked up many times. The gene calls are TRBV12-3 or TRBV12-4 and TRBJ1-3; D not resolved. V was shortened by 5 bases and J by 2 bases, with 13 bases between the two germline ends. CDR3 length: 15 amino acids. The CDR3 DNA follows: TGTGCCAGCAGTCTGGGAGGTACCACTGGAAACACCATATATTTT. This encodes CASSLGGTTGNTIYF.

This clonotype was detected many times. The rearrangement links TRBV12-3 or TRBV12-4 to TRBJ1-1; a weak D match, TRBD1 (5 bases). CDR3 length equals 14 residues. V was cut by 1 base and J by 5 bases, with 11 bases left in between. The CDR3 region is CASSLGAGWTEAFF. Written as DNA, the CDR3 is TGTGCCAGCAGTTTAGGGGCAGGGTGGACTGAAGCTTTCTTT.

The chain has TRBV5-1 and TRBJ2-7, with 8 nucleotides matching TRBD1. CDR1 is SGHRS and CDR2 is YFSETQ in the germline V gene. This CDR3 is built from 11 residues. CDR3 loop: CASSPARGLKV. CDR3 nucleotide sequence: TGCGCCAGCAGCCCAGCCAGGGGGCTTAAGGTC.

The chain combines TRBV6-2 or TRBV6-3 with TRBJ1-3, with D perhaps matching TRBD1 (5 bases). V was clipped by 0 bases and J by 4 bases, with 10 bases between them. Per the germline V gene, CDR1 is MNHEY and CDR2 is SVGEGT. The length of the CDR3 is 15 residues. CDR3: CASSYSSGPGNTIYF. Written as DNA, the CDR3 is TGTGCCAGCAGTTACTCGTCAGGGCCCGGAAACACCATATATTTT.

The sample holds many counts of this clonotype. The chain is built from TRBV30 and TRBJ1-1; D gene unclear. The CDR3 has 15 amino acids. Germline lookup yields CDR1 GTSNPN and CDR2 SVGIG (reference sequence). CDR3 DNA sequence: TGTGCTCAATTCAAAAGGAGAGCAGTGAACACTGAAGCTTTCTTT. It specifies CAQFKRRAVNTEAFF. Full variable domain (missing parts from reference TRBV30 and TRBJ1-1): SQTIHQWPATLVQPVGSPLSLECTVEGTSNPNLYWYRQAAGRGLQLLFYSVGIGQISSEVPQNLSASRPQDRQFILSSKKLLLSDSGFYLCAQFKRRAVNTEAFFGQGTRLTVV.

The chain recombines TRBV30 with TRBJ1-1; D ambiguous. Germline V CDR1 and CDR2: GTSNPN, SVGIG (reference sequence). The CDR3 sequence is 14 residues long. Deletions cut 2 bases from V and 0 bases from J, with 10 bases between. For the CDR3, the DNA is TGTGCCTGGAGTAGGGAGGGAATGAACACTGAAGCTTTCTTT. It encodes CAWSREGMNTEAFF.

In this sample, this clonotype turned up many times. The rearrangement links TRBV11-3 to TRBJ2-2; 7 positions agree with TRBD1. With V trimmed by 0 bases and J by 0 bases, 7 bases remained unmatched. Germline V gives CDR1 SGHNT, CDR2 YENEEA. The CDR3 covers 18 residues. The CDR3 bases are TGTGCCAGCAGCTTAGAAGACAGGGTCCTACCGAACACCGGGGAGCTGTTTTTT. Translating gives CASSLEDRVLPNTGELFF.

In this sample, this clonotype turned up many times. The chain joins TRBV27 to TRBJ2-5, with D unresolved. Germline loops: CDR1 MNHEY, CDR2 SMNVEV (reference sequence). V was shortened by 5 bases and J by 1 base, with 23 bases between the two germline ends. CDR3 length: 18 amino acids. The CDR3 here is CASSPRALDSALQETQYF. CDR3 in DNA: TGTGCCAGCAGTCCCCGCGCGCTCGATTCGGCCCTCCAAGAGACCCAGTACTTC.

The V gene is TRBV11-2, the J gene TRBJ1-6, with no clear D. Germline V gives CDR1 SGHAT, CDR2 FQNNGV. V lost 7 bases to trimming and J lost 0 bases, with 22 bases between them. CDR3 length equals 19 residues. As DNA, the CDR3 is TGTGCCAGCACCTCACAATCTCGGGTCGAGAGCTCCTATAATTCACCCCTCCACTTT. Translation gives CASTSQSRVESSYNSPLHF.

The V call is TRBV7-2, the J call TRBJ2-2, with 7 bases fitting TRBD2. The V gene's germline CDR1 is SGHTA and CDR2 FQGNSA. J lost 7 bases, V lost 5 bases, and 19 bases had no gene match. The CDR3 sequence is 18 residues long. The CDR3 sequence is CASSLGPHLLGGGGELFF. CDR3 nucleotide sequence: TGTGCCAGCAGCCTAGGGCCACACCTGCTTGGCGGGGGCGGGGAGCTGTTTTTT.

The V and J genes are TRBV20-1 and TRBJ2-7; 9 bases line up with TRBD2. The germline gives CDR1 DFQATT, CDR2 SNEGSKA (reference sequence). The CDR3 has 14 amino acids. Trimming cost V 5 bases and J 0 bases; bases outside gene matches: 5. CDR3 in DNA: TGCAGTGCTCAGCGGGAGGACCTCTCCTACGAGCAGTACTTC. Protein product: CSAQREDLSYEQYF.

This clonotype was counted a few times. The CDR3, as DNA: TGTGCCAGCAGCTTAGTAGAAGCGGACGAGCAGTACTTC. As protein: CASSLVEADEQYF. The chain joins TRBV7-9 to TRBJ2-7; TRBD2 might be the D (5 bases). Germline V lookup: CDR1 SEHNR, CDR2 FQNEAQ (reference sequence). This CDR3 has 13 amino acids. The V end lost 1 base, the J end lost 5 bases, and 9 bases lay between the germline ends.

The chain couples TRBV15 to TRBJ1-2, with TRBD1 matching 7 bases. The junction had 8 bases not matched to a gene; V was cut back by 4 bases and J by 3 bases. CDR3 length equals 15 residues. CDR1 and CDR2 (germline): LNHNV, YYDKDF (reference sequence). For the CDR3, the DNA is TGTGCCACCAGCATAGAAAAAGGACAGGACTATGGCTACACCTTC. Amino acid sequence: CATSIEKGQDYGYTF.

This clonotype was seen repeatedly, ten times or more. The gene calls are TRBV2 and TRBJ1-5, with D hard to call. Per the germline V gene, CDR1 is SNHLY and CDR2 is FYNNEI. The CDR3 sequence is 15 residues long. V shed 0 bases and J shed 7 bases, with 13 bases lying between them. CDR3 protein: CASSEALTLGQPQHF. CDR3 DNA sequence: TGTGCCAGCAGTGAAGCTCTTACCCTGGGACAGCCCCAGCATTTT. Full variable domain (missing parts from reference TRBV2 and TRBJ1-5): EPEVTQTPSHQVTQMGQEVILRCVPISNHLYFYWYRQILGQKVEFLVSFYNNEISEKSEIFDDQFSVERPDGSNFTLKIRSTKLEDSAMYFCASSEALTLGQPQHFGDGTRLSIL.

In the case of this clonotype: Given a far larger clone just one base away, this is likely a sequencing read error. The chain joins TRBV28 to TRBJ2-5, with D tentatively TRBD2 (6 bases). The CDR3 covers 15 residues. V was cut by 6 bases and J by 4 bases, with 18 bases left in between. Germline CDR1 is MDHEN and CDR2 is SYDVKM. CDR3 protein: CASSLIGGMRETQYF. CDR3 DNA: TGTGCCAGCAGCTTGATTGGCGGGATGAGAGAGACCCAGTACTTC. Full variable domain (rest looked up from reference TRBV28 and TRBJ2-5): DVKVTQSSRYLVKRTGEKVFLECVQDMDHENMFWYRQDPGLGLRLIYFSYDVKMKEKGDIPEGYSVSREKKERFSLILESASTNQTSMYLCASSLIGGMRETQYFGPGTRLLVL.